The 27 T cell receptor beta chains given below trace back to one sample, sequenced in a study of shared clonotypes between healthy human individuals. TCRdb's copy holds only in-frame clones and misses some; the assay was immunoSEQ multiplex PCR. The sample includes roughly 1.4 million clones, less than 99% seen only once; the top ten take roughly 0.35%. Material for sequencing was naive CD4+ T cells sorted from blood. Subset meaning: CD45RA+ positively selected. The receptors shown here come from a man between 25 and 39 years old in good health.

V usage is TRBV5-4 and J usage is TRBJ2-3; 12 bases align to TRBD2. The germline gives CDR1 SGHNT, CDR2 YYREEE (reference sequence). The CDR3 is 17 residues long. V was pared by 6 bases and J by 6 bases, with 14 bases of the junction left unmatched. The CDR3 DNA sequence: TGTGCCAGCACCATTTCTAGCGGGAGGGCTAGCAAGGATACGCAGTATTTT. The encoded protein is CASTISSGRASKDTQYF.

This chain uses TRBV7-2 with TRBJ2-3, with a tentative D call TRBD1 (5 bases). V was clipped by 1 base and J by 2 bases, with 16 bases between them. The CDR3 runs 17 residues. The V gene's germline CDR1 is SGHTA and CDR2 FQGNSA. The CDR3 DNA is TGTGCCAGCAGCTTAGTTGGGGCCCTGCTAAACACAGATACGCAGTATTTT. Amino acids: CASSLVGALLNTDTQYF.

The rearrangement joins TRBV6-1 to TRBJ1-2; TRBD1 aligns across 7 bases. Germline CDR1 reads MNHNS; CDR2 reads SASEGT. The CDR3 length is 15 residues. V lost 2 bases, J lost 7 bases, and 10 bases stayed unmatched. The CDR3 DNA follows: TGTGCCAGCAGTGAACAGACAGGGAGGATGGTTGGCTACACCTTC. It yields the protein CASSEQTGRMVGYTF.

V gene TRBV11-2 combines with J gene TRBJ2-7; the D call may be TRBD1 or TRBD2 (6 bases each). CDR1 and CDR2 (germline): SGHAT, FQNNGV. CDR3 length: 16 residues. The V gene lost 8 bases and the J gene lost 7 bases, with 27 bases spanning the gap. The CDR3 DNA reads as TGTGCCAGCGGACTTCTGTGGGGGGCGCTGGTAAAAGAGCAGTACTTC. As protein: CASGLLWGALVKEQYF.

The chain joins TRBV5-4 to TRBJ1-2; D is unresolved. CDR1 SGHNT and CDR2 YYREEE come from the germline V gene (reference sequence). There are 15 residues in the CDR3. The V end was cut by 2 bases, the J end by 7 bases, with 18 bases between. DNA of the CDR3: TGTGCCAGCAGCTTTAAGAACGATTGGGGTCGTGGCTACACCTTC. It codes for CASSFKNDWGRGYTF.

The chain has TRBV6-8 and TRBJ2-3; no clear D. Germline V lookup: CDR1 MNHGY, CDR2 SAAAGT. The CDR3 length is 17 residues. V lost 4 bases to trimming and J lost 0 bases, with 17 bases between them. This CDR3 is CASSSMIRMTSTDTQYF. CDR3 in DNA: TGTGCCAGCAGTTCGATGATTAGGATGACTAGCACAGATACGCAGTATTTT.

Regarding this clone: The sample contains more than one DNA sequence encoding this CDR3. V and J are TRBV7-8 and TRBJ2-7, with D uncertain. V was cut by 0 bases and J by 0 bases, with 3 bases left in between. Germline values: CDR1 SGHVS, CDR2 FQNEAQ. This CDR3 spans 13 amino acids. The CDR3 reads CASSLALSYEQYF. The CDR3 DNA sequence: TGTGCCAGCAGCTTAGCCCTCTCCTACGAGCAGTACTTC.

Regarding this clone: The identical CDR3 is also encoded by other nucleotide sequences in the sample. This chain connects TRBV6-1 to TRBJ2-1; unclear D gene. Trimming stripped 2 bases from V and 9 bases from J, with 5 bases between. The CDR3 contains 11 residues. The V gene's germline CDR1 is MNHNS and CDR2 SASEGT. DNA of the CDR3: TGTGCCAGCAGTGAAAGGGCTGAGCAGTTCTTC. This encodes CASSERAEQFF.

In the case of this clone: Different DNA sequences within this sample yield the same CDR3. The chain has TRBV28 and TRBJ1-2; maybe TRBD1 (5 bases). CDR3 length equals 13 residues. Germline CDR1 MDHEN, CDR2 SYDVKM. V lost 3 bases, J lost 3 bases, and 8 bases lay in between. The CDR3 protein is CASSLGGDYGYTF. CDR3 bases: TGTGCCAGCAGTTTGGGGGGTGACTATGGCTACACCTTC.

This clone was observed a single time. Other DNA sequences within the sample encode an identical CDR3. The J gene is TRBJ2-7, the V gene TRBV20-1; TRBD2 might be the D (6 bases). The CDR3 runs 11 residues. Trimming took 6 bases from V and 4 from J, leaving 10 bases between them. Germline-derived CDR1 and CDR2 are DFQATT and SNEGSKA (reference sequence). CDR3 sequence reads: CSARTIYEQYF. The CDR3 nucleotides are TGCAGTGCCAGGACTATATACGAGCAGTACTTC.

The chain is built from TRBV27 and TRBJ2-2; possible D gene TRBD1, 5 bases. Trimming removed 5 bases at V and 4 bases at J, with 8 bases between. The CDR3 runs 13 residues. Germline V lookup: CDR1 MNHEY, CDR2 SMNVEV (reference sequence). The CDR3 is CASSPTGTGELFF. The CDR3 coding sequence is TGTGCCAGCAGTCCCACAGGCACCGGGGAGCTGTTTTTT.

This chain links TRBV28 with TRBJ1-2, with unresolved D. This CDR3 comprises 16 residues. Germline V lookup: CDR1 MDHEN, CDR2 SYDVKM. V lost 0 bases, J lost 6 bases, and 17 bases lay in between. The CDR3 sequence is CASSLWSDSTRHGYTF. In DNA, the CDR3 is TGTGCCAGCAGTTTATGGTCAGATTCCACCAGGCATGGCTACACCTTC.

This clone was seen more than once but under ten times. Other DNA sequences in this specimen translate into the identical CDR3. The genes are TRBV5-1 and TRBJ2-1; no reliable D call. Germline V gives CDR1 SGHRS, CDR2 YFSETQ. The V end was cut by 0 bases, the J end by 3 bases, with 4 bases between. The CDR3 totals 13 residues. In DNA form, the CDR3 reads TGCGCCAGCAGCTTGGGAGTCTACAATGAGCAGTTCTTC. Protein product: CASSLGVYNEQFF.

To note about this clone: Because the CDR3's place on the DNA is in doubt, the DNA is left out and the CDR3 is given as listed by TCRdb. The CDR3 sequence: CSTSSGRDTEAFF. This chain links TRBV29-1 with TRBJ1-1. The CDR3 spans 13 residues, counting both ends. Germline loops: CDR1 SQVTM, CDR2 ANQGSEA.

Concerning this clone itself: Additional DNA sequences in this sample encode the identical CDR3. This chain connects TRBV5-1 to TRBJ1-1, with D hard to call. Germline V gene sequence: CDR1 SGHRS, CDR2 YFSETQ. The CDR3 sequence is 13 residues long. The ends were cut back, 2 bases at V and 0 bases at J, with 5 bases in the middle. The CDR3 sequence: CASSFALNTEAFF. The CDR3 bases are TGCGCCAGCAGCTTCGCACTGAACACTGAAGCTTTCTTT.

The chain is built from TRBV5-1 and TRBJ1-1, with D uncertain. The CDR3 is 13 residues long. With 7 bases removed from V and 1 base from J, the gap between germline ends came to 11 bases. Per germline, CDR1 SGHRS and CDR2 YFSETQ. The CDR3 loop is CASSVGPNTEAFF. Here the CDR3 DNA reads TGCGCCAGCTCGGTCGGCCCGAACACTGAAGCTTTCTTT.

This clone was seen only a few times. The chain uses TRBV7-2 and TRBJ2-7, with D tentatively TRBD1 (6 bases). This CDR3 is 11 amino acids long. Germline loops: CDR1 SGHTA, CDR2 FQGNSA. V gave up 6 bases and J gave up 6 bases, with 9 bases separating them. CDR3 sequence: CASRGQVEQYF. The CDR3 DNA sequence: TGTGCCAGCAGGGGACAAGTCGAGCAGTACTTC.

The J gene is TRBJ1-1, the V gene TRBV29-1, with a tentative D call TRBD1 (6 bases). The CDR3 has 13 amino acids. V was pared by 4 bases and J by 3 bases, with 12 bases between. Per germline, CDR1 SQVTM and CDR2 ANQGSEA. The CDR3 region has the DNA TGCAGCGTTGCGACAGGACGGGACACTGAAGCTTTCTTT. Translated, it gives CSVATGRDTEAFF.

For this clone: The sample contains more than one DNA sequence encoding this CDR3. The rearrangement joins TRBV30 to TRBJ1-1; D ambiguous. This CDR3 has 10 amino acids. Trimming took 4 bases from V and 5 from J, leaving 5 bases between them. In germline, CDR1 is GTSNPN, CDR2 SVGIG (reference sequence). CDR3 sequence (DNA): TGTGCCTGGATACGAACTGAAGCTTTCTTT. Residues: CAWIRTEAFF.

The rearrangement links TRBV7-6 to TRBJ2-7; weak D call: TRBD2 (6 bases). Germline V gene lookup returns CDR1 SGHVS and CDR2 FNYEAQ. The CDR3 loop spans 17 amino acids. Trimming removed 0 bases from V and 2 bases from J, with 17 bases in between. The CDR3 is CASSLATSGYKAYEQYF. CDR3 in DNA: TGTGCCAGCAGCTTAGCGACCAGCGGGTACAAGGCCTACGAGCAGTACTTC. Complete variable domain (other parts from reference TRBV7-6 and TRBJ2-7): GAGVSQSPRYKVTKRGQDVALRCDPISGHVSLYWYRQALGQGPEFLTYFNYEAQQDKSGLPNDRFSAERPEGSISTLTIQRTEQRDSAMYRCASSLATSGYKAYEQYFGPGTRLTVT.

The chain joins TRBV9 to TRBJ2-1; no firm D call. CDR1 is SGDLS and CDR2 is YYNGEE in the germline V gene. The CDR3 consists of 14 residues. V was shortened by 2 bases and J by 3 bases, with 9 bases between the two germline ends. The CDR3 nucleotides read TGTGCCAGCAGCGTTCACAGCAACTACAATGAGCAGTTCTTC. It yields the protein CASSVHSNYNEQFF.

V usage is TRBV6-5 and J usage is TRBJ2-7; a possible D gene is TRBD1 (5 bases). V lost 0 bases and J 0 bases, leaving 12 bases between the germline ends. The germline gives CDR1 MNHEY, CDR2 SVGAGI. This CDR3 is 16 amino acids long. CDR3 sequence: CASSYSRTTYSYEQYF. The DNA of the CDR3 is TGTGCCAGCAGTTACTCCCGGACAACCTACTCCTACGAGCAGTACTTC.

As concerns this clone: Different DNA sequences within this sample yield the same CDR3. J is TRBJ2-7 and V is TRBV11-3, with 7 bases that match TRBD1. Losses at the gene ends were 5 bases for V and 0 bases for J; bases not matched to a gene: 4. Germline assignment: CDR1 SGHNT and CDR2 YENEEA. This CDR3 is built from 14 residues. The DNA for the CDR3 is TGTGCCAGCAGCCTCGGGGACAGCTCCTACGAGCAGTACTTC. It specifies CASSLGDSSYEQYF.

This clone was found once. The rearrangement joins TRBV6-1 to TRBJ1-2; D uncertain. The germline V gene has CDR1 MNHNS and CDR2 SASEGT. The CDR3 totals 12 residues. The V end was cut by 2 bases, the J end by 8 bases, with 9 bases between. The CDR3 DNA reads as TGTGCCAGCAGTGAAAATCAGGAGGGCTACACCTTC. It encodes CASSENQEGYTF.

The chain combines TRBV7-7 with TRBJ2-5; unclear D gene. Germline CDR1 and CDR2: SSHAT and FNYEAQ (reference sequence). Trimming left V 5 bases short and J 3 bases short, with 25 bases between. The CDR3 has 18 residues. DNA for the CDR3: TGTGCCAGCAGCCCCTTAAACGGTTTCTCATCCTCCGAAGAGACCCAGTACTTC. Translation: CASSPLNGFSSSEETQYF.

Written as DNA, the CDR3 is TGTGCCAGCAGTCCCCCTGGTCGGGGCTACACCTTC. Protein: CASSPPGRGYTF. V usage is TRBV6-5 and J usage is TRBJ1-2; no reliable D call. V was cut by 5 bases and J by 8 bases, with 12 bases left in between. This CDR3 spans 12 amino acids. Germline loops: CDR1 MNHEY, CDR2 SVGAGI.

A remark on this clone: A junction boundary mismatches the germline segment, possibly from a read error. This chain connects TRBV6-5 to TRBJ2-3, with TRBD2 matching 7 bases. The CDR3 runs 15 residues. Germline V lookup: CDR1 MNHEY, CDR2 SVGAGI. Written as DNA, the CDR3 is TGTGCCAGCAGTTCCCTTGGCGGGAGCATAGATACGCAGTATTTT. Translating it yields CASSSLGGSIDTQYF.